The clone carrying this T cell receptor beta chain was found many times. This entry belongs to a study of neurological immune-mediated disorders. V lost 8 bases to trimming and J lost 5 bases, with 15 bases between them. The CDR3 contains 13 residues. It was by 5'RACE with 10-nucleotide random UMIs that the cDNA was made. TCRdb independently ran MiXCR on the 5' RACE reads; one entry per CDR3 protein. Altogether around 66,000 distinct CDR3 sequences are present, 4.8% being singletons, with the ten largest covering over 2%. This chain joins TRBV12-3 or TRBV12-4 and TRBJ2-5; possible D gene TRBD2, 6 bases. Sequencing was carried out using PBMCs. This TCR was sampled from a woman in her 70s with multiple sclerosis. In nucleotides, the CDR3 is TGTGCCAGCCTACGGACGGAGGGTGAGACCCAGTACTTC. Encoded protein: CASLRTEGETQYF.